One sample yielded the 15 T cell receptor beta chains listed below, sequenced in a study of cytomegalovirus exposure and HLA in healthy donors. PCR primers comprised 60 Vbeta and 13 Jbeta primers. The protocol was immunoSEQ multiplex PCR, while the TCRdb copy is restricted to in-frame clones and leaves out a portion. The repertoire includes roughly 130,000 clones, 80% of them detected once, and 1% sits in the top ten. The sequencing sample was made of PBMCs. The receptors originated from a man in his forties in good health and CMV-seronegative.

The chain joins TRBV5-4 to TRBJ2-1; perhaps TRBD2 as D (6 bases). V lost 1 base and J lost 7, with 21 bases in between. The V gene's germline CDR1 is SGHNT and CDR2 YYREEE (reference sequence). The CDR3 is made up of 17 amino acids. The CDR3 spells CASSLLGTPEHRNEQFF. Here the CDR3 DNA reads TGTGCCAGCAGCTTGCTCGGGACTCCCGAACATCGGAATGAGCAGTTCTTC.

The CDR3 reads CASSFIAGGTYEQYF. The CDR3 nucleotides are TGTGCCAGCAGCTTTATAGCGGGAGGGACCTACGAGCAGTACTTC. The chain uses TRBV5-4 and TRBJ2-7; 11 bases line up with TRBD2. CDR3 length: 15 residues. Germline assignment: CDR1 SGHNT and CDR2 YYREEE (reference sequence). V was clipped by 2 bases and J by 2 bases; unmatched bases: 3.

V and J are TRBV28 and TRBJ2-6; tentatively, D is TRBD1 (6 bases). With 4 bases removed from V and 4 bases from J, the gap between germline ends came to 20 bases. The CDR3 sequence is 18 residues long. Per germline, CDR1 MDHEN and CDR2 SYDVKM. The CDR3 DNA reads TGTGCCAGCAGTTCTCCGGGACACAGGACGGGCGGGGCCAACGTCCTGACTTTC. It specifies CASSSPGHRTGGANVLTF.

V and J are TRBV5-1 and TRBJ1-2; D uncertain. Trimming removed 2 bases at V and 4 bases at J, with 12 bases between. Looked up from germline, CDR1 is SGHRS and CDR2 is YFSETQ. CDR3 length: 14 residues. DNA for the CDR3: TGCGCCAGCAGCTTATCGTCAGGCTTCTATGGCTACACCTTC. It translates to CASSLSSGFYGYTF.

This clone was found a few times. DNA for the CDR3: TGCGCCAGCAGCGCCCTCTCCCCTTCTAGCGGGGTCTACAATGAGCAGTTCTTC. The encoded protein is CASSALSPSSGVYNEQFF. The chain links TRBV5-1 to TRBJ2-1; 9 bases are a match to TRBD2. V lost 4 bases to trimming and J lost 3 bases; unmatched junction nucleotides: 14. The CDR3 extends over 18 amino acids. Germline values: CDR1 SGHRS, CDR2 YFSETQ.

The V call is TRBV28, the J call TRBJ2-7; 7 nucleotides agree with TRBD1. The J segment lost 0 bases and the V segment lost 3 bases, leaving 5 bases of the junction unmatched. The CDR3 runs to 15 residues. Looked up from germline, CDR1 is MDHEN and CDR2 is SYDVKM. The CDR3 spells CASSFGDRSSYEQYF. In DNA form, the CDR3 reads TGTGCCAGCAGTTTTGGGGACAGATCCTCCTACGAGCAGTACTTC.

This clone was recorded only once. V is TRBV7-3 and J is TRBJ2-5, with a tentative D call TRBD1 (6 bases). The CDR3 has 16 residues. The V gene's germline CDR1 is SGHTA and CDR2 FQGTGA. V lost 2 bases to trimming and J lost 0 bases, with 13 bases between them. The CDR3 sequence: CASSLGQTMYQETQYF. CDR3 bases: TGTGCCAGCAGCTTAGGACAGACGATGTACCAAGAGACCCAGTACTTC.

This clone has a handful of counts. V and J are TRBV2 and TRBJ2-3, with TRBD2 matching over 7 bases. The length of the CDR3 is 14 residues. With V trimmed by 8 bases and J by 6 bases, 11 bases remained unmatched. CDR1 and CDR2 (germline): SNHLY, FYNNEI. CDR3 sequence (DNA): TGTGCCAGCCTAGCGGTGGCATGGGATGATACGCAGTATTTT. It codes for CASLAVAWDDTQYF.

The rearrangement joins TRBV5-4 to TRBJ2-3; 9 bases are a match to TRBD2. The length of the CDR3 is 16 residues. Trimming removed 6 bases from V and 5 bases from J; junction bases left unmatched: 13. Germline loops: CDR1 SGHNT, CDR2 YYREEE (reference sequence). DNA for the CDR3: TGTGCCAGCACCCCAGGGGCTAGCGGGAATATAGATACGCAGTATTTT. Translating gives CASTPGASGNIDTQYF.

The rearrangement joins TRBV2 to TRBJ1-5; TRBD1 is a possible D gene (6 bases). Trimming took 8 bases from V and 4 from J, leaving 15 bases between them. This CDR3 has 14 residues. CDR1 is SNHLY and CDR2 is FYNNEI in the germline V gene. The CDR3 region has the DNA TGTGCCAGCCACCTGGACGGGACAAATCAGCCCCAGCATTTT. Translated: CASHLDGTNQPQHF.

The CDR3 DNA follows: TGTGCCAGCAGCTTGGACAGGGGGGAGACCCAGTACTTC. It specifies CASSLDRGETQYF. The chain has TRBV7-7 and TRBJ2-5; 10 bases align to TRBD1. The CDR3 is 13 residues long. CDR1 and CDR2 from the germline V gene are SSHAT and FNYEAQ (reference sequence). Trimming removed 3 bases from V and 5 bases from J; junction bases left unmatched: 0.

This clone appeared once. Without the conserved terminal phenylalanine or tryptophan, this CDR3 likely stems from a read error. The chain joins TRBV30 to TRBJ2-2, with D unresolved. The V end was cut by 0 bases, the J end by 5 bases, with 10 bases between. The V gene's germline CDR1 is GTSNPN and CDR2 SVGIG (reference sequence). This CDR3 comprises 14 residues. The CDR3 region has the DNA TGTGCCTGGAGTGTACTGGTAGAGACCGGGGAGCTGTTTGTT. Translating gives CAWSVLVETGELFV.

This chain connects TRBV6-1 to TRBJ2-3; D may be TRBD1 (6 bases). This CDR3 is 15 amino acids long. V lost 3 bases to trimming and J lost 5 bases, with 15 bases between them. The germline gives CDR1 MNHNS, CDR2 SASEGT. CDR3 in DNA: TGTGCCAGCAGTGACCAGGGGAGTTATGGAGATACGCAGTATTTT. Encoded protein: CASSDQGSYGDTQYF.

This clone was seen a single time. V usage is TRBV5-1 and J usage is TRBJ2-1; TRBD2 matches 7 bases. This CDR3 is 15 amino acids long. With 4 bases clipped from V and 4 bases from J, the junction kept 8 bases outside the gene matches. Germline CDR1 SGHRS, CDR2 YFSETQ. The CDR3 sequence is CASSVSGGSYNEQFF. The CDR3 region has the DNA TGCGCCAGCAGCGTGTCGGGAGGATCTTACAATGAGCAGTTCTTC.

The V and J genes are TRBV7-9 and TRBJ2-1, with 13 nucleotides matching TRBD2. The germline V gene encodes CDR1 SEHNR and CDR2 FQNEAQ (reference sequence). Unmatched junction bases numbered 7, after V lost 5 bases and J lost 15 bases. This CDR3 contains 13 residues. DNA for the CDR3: TGTGCCAGCAGCCCGGGACTAGCGGGGCATGGGTTCTTC. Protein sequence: CASSPGLAGHGFF.